The 21 T cell receptor beta chains below all came from one sample that was sequenced in a study of metastatic and nonmetastatic thyroid tumors. Using MiXCR, TCRdb reanalyzed the PCR reads. The profile shows 3,000 to 4,000 clones, 30% to 35% of them singletons. The entire patient cohort was treatment-naive prior to thyroid surgery. Sequencing was done on a sample of adjacent normal tissue. Receptors originate from a female donor with papillary thyroid cancer or a benign thyroid nodule (not recorded which). Some clones in this sample may be carry-over from other donors' samples.

By frequency in the sample, this clone is medium-sized. This sequence joins TRBV20-1 and TRBJ2-1; no reliable D call. This CDR3 is built from 13 residues. Trimming took 2 bases from V and 6 from J, leaving 11 bases between them. Germline assignment: CDR1 DFQATT and CDR2 SNEGSKA (reference sequence). The CDR3: CSARYGIPNEQFF. CDR3 in DNA: TGCAGTGCTAGATATGGCATACCCAATGAGCAGTTCTTC.

This clone is deemed large. The genes are TRBV30 and TRBJ2-3; D remains ambiguous. Per germline, CDR1 GTSNPN and CDR2 SVGIG (reference sequence). The CDR3 is made up of 15 amino acids. V dropped 0 bases and J dropped 0 bases, with 10 bases sitting between them. CDR3 in amino acids: CAWSVGHRSTDTQYF. DNA for the CDR3: TGTGCCTGGAGTGTAGGGCACCGTAGCACAGATACGCAGTATTTT.

This clone is judged medium-sized. V and J are TRBV18 and TRBJ1-1; D perhaps matches TRBD1 (5 bases). V lost 1 base, J lost 4 bases, and 13 bases lay in between. The germline CDR1 and CDR2 sequences are KGHSH and LQKENI. This CDR3 has 15 residues. DNA for the CDR3: TGTGCCAGCTCACCACGTCGGGATCAGGGCACTGAAGCTTTCTTT. This gives the protein CASSPRRDQGTEAFF.

This chain uses TRBV6-1 with TRBJ2-7; 9 bases match TRBD1. V was pared by 8 bases and J by 4 bases, with 6 bases of the junction left unmatched. There are 13 residues in the CDR3. In germline, CDR1 is MNHNS, CDR2 SASEGT. The CDR3 DNA sequence: TGTGCCAGCGCCCGGGACAGGGAGTACGAGCAGTACTTC. Encoded protein: CASARDREYEQYF.

Concerning this clone: Germline and junction disagree at one end, which may indicate a read error. The chain combines TRBV28 with TRBJ1-4, with D hard to call. Germline-derived CDR1 and CDR2 are MDHEN and SYDVKM. The CDR3 contains 14 residues. CDR3 in amino acids: CARSMAQLNENLFF. In nucleotides, the CDR3 is TGTGCCAGGAGTATGGCACAGCTAAATGAAAATCTGTTTTTT.

The table lists this clone with a few counts. This rearrangement joins TRBV20-1 to TRBJ2-1; D might be TRBD2 (6 bases). V was cut by 6 bases and J by 0 bases, with 12 bases left in between. The CDR3 is made up of 14 amino acids. CDR1 and CDR2 (germline): DFQATT, SNEGSKA (reference sequence). The CDR3 nucleotides are TGCAGTGCCCGGGACTGGAGCTCCTACAATGAGCAGTTCTTC. Protein: CSARDWSSYNEQFF.

In this sample, this clone turned up once. The DNA of the CDR3 is TGTGCCAGCAGCTTAGATCCGGGGGGCAACACTGAAGCTTTCTTT. The encoded protein is CASSLDPGGNTEAFF. This sequence joins TRBV11-2 and TRBJ1-1; D is perhaps TRBD1 (6 bases). This CDR3 contains 15 residues. With 0 bases removed from V and 2 bases from J, the gap between germline ends came to 10 bases. In germline, CDR1 is SGHAT, CDR2 FQNNGV.

This chain connects TRBV6-1 to TRBJ2-3, with 10 bases fitting TRBD2. In germline, CDR1 is MNHNS, CDR2 SASEGT. With 2 bases clipped from V and 4 bases from J, the junction kept 0 bases outside the gene matches. The CDR3 loop spans 14 amino acids. The CDR3: CASSELAGADTQYF. The CDR3 DNA is TGTGCCAGCAGTGAACTAGCGGGAGCAGATACGCAGTATTTT.

This sequence joins TRBV12-3 or TRBV12-4 and TRBJ1-1; D ambiguous. This CDR3 contains 13 residues. V gave up 3 bases and J gave up 1 base, with 6 bases separating them. In DNA form, the CDR3 reads TGTGCCAGCAGTTTTCGGGAGAACACTGAAGCTTTCTTT. It codes for CASSFRENTEAFF.

The chain has TRBV11-3 and TRBJ1-6; D not certain. Germline CDR1 and CDR2: SGHNT and YENEEA. V was cut by 5 bases and J by 6 bases, with 8 bases left in between. CDR3 length equals 13 residues. The CDR3 sequence is CASSISSNSPLHF. In nucleotides, the CDR3 is TGTGCCAGCAGCATAAGCTCTAATTCACCCCTCCACTTT.

This clone was observed a few times. This chain connects TRBV28 to TRBJ2-7; D could derive from TRBD1 or TRBD2 (5 bases each). There are 13 residues in the CDR3. Germline V CDR1 and CDR2: MDHEN, SYDVKM. Trimming removed 10 bases at V and 3 bases at J, with 16 bases between. DNA of the CDR3: TGTGCCACCTTTGAGGGGTTCGGCTACGAGCAGTACTTC. Translation: CATFEGFGYEQYF.

The V gene is TRBV28, the J gene TRBJ2-5, with a tentative D call TRBD2 (6 bases). CDR3 length: 18 residues. The ends were cut back, 7 bases at V and 4 bases at J, with 28 bases in the middle. CDR1 and CDR2 from the germline V gene are MDHEN and SYDVKM. The CDR3 DNA reads as TGTGCCAGCACCTACTTGTACGGGCGGGACCGAAGTGGAGAGACCCAGTACTTC. It specifies CASTYLYGRDRSGETQYF.

This clone has just one count. The chain recombines TRBV5-8 with TRBJ2-7; D is possibly TRBD2 (6 bases). Germline-derived CDR1 and CDR2 are SGHTS and YDEGEE. The germline V and J ends were trimmed by 2 bases and 6 bases, with 12 bases remaining between them. The CDR3 length is 13 residues. The CDR3 DNA follows: TGTGCCAGCAGCTTCTTATTGGGGGGCGAGCAGTACTTC. This gives the protein CASSFLLGGEQYF.

This clone was observed many times. The V and J genes are TRBV6-1 and TRBJ2-1, with D perhaps being TRBD1 or TRBD2 (5 bases each). Trimming took off 6 bases at V and 6 bases at J, with 18 bases between the two ends. CDR3 length: 15 amino acids. Germline CDR1 MNHNS, CDR2 SASEGT. The chain's CDR3 is CASSPGARPRNEQFF. The CDR3 DNA reads as TGTGCCAGCAGCCCCGGGGCAAGACCTCGCAATGAGCAGTTCTTC.

The chain has TRBV6-6 and TRBJ2-7; no definite D call. The germline V gene encodes CDR1 MNHNY and CDR2 SVGAGI (reference sequence). V lost 0 bases to trimming and J lost 5 bases, with 11 bases between them. This CDR3 has 14 amino acids. CDR3 sequence reads: CASSYSKIPHEQYF. The CDR3 DNA is TGTGCCAGCAGTTACTCGAAGATACCTCACGAGCAGTACTTC.

The V call is TRBV3-1, the J call TRBJ1-5; no reliable D call. Trimming stripped 1 base from V and 7 bases from J, with 8 bases between. The germline gives CDR1 LGHDT, CDR2 YNNKEL (reference sequence). The CDR3 loop spans 13 amino acids. CDR3 loop: CASSQGTDQPQHF. The CDR3 DNA is TGTGCCAGCAGCCAAGGCACAGACCAGCCCCAGCATTTT.

This clone appeared a few times. The V call is TRBV6-5, the J call TRBJ2-1, with unresolved D. Germline V lookup: CDR1 MNHEY, CDR2 SVGAGI. The germline V and J ends were trimmed by 3 bases and 2 bases, with 8 bases remaining between them. This CDR3 has 14 amino acids. CDR3 DNA sequence: TGTGCCAGCAGTTATGGTGGGACCTACAATGAGCAGTTCTTC. This sequence encodes CASSYGGTYNEQFF.

The chain couples TRBV20-1 to TRBJ2-2; 7 nucleotides align to TRBD2. The germline CDR1 and CDR2 sequences are DFQATT and SNEGSKA (reference sequence). The V segment lost 0 bases and the J segment 4 bases; nucleotides outside the gene matches: 5. The length of the CDR3 is 15 residues. Here the CDR3 DNA reads TGCAGTGCTAGAGATATTCTAGCGGTCACCGGGGAGCTGTTTTTT. Residues: CSARDILAVTGELFF.

This clone came up a few times. One end of the junction fails to match germline, which may point to a read error. The rearrangement uses TRBV12-3 or TRBV12-4 and TRBJ1-1; D gene uncertain. The CDR3 is 12 amino acids. The CDR3 DNA follows: TGTGCCAGAAGTTTAGGCTCCACTGAAGCTTTGTTT. Its translation is CARSLGSTEALF.

V is TRBV11-2 and J is TRBJ1-3; D perhaps matches TRBD1 (5 bases). This CDR3 is built from 15 residues. V was pared by 5 bases and J by 0 bases, with 11 bases between. Germline V gene data show CDR1 as SGHAT and CDR2 as FQNNGV. CDR3 amino acids: CASSQDGGSGNTIYF. The DNA for the CDR3 is TGTGCCAGCAGCCAGGACGGGGGCTCTGGAAACACCATATATTTT.

In this sample, this clone turned up a few times. V is TRBV6-2 or TRBV6-3 and J is TRBJ2-3; D not resolved. V lost 6 bases and J lost 6, with 10 bases in between. The CDR3 runs 12 residues. The germline gives CDR1 MNHEY, CDR2 SVGEGT. The CDR3 region is CASSLHGDTQYF. The CDR3 coding sequence is TGTGCCAGCAGCCTACACGGGGATACGCAGTATTTT.